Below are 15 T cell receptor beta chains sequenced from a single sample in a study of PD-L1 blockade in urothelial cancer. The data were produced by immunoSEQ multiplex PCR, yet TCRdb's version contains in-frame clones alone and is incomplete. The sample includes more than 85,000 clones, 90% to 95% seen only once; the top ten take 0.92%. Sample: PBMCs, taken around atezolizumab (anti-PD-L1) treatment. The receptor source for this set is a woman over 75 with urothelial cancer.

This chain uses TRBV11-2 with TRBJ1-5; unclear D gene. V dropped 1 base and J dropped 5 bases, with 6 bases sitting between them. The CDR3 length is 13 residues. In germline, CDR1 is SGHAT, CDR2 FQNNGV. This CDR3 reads CASSLGRDQPQHF. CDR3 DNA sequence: TGTGCCAGCAGCTTAGGTCGGGATCAGCCCCAGCATTTT.

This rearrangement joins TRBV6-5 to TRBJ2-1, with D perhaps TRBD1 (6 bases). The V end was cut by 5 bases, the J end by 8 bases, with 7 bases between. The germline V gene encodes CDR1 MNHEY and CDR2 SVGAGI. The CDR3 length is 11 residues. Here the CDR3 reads CASSGGYEQFF. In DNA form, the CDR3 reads TGTGCCAGCAGTGGGGGCTATGAGCAGTTCTTC.

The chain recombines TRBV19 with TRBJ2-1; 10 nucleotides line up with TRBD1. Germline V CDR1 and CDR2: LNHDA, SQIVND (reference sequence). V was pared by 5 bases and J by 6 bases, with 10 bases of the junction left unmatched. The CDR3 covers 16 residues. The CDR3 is CASSQSGTGASNEQFF. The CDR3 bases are TGTGCCAGTAGTCAGTCCGGGACAGGGGCATCCAATGAGCAGTTCTTC.

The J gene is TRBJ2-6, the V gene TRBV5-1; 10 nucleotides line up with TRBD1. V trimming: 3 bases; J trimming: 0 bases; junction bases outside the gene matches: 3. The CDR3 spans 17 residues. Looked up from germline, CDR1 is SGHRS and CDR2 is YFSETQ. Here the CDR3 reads CASSSGTGASGANVLTF. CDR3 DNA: TGCGCCAGCAGCTCCGGGACAGGGGCCTCTGGGGCCAACGTCCTGACTTTC.

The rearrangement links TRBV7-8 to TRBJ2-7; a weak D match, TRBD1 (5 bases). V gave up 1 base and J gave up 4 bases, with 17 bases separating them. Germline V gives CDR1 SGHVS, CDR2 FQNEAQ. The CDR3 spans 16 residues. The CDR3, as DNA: TGTGCCAGCAGCTTAGTCCAGGGCGAATCGTCGTACGAGCAGTACTTC. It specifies CASSLVQGESSYEQYF.

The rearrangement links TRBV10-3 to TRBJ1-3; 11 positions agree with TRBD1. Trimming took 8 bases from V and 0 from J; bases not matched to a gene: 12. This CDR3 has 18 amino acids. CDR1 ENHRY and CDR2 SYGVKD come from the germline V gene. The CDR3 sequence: CAIGVRDRGESSGNTIYF. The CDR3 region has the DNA TGTGCCATCGGGGTCCGGGACAGGGGGGAGAGCTCTGGAAACACCATATATTTT.

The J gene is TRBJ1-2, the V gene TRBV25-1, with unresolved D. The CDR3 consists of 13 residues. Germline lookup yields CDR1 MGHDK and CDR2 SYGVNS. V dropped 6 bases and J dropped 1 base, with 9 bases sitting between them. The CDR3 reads CASSPPGNYGYTF. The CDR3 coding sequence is TGTGCCAGCAGCCCTCCCGGTAACTATGGCTACACCTTC.

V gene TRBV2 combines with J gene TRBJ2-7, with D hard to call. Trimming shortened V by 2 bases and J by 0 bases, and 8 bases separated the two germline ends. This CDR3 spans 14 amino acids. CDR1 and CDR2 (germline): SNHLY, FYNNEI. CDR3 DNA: TGTGCCAGCAGTGAACCACAGTCCTCCTACGAGCAGTACTTC. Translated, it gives CASSEPQSSYEQYF.

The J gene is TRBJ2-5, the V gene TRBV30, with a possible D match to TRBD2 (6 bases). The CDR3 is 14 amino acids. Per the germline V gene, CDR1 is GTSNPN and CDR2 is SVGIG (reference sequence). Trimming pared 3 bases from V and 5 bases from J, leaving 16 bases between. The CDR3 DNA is TGTGCCTGGAGCGTAGTGGGACTCGGGGAGACCCAGTACTTC. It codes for CAWSVVGLGETQYF. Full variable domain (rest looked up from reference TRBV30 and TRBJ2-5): SQTIHQWPATLVQPVGSPLSLECTVEGTSNPNLYWYRQAAGRGLQLLFYSVGIGQISSEVPQNLSASRPQDRQFILSSKKLLLSDSGFYLCAWSVVGLGETQYFGPGTRLLVL.

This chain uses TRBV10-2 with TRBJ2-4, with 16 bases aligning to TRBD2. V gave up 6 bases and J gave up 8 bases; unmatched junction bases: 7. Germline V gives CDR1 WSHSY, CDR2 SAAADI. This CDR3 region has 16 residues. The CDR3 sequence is CASSQGLAGGGDIQYF. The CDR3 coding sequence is TGCGCCAGCAGCCAGGGACTAGCGGGAGGGGGGGACATTCAGTACTTC.

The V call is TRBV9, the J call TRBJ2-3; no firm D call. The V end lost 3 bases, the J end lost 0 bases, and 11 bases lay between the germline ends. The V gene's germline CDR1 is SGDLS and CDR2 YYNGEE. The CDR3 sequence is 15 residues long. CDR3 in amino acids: CASSGGGYSTDTQYF. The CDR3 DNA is TGTGCCAGCAGCGGAGGCGGCTATAGCACAGATACGCAGTATTTT.

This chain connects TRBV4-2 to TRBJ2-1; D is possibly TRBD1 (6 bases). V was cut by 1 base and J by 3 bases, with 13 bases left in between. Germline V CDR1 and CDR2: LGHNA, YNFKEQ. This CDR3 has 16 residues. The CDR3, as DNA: TGTGCCAGCAGCCAAGTTCCAGGACAGAGCTACAATGAGCAGTTCTTC. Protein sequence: CASSQVPGQSYNEQFF.

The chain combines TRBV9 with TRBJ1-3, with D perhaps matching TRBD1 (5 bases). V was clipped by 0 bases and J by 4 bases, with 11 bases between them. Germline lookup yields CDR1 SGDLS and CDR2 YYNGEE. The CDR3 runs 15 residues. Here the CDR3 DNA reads TGTGCCAGCAGCGTAGGGGGGACTGCAGGAAACACCATATATTTT. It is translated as CASSVGGTAGNTIYF.

The CDR3 here is CASSGTGTSGKSSYNEQFF. The CDR3 coding sequence is TGTGCCAGCAGCGGGACCGGGACTAGCGGGAAGAGCTCCTACAATGAGCAGTTCTTC. The chain couples TRBV9 to TRBJ2-1, with 13 nucleotides matching TRBD2. From germline, CDR1 is SGDLS and CDR2 YYNGEE. Trimming at V came to 3 bases and at J to 0 bases, leaving 9 bases not matched to a gene. This CDR3 contains 19 residues.

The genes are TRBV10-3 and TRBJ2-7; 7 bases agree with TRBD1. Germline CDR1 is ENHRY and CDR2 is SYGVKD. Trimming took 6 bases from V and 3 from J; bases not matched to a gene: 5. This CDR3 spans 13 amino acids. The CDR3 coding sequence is TGTGCCATCAGAAACCGGGACAGCTACGAGCAGTACTTC. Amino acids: CAIRNRDSYEQYF.